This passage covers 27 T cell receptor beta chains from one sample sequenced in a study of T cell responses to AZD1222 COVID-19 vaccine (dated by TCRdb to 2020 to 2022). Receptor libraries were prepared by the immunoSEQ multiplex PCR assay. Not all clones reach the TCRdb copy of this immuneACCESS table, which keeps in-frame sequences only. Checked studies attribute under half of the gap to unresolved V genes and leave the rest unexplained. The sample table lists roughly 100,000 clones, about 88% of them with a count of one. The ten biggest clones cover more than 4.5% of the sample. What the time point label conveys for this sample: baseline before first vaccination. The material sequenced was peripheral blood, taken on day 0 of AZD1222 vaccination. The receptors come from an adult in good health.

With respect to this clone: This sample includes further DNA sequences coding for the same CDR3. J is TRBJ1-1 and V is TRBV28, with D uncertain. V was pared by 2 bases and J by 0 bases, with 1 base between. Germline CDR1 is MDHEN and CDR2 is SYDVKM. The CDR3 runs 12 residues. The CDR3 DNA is TGTGCCAGCAGTTTACTGAACACTGAAGCTTTCTTT. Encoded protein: CASSLLNTEAFF. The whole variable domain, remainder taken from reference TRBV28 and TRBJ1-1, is DVKVTQSSRYLVKRTGEKVFLECVQDMDHENMFWYRQDPGLGLRLIYFSYDVKMKEKGDIPEGYSVSREKKERFSLILESASTNQTSMYLCASSLLNTEAFFGQGTRLTVV.

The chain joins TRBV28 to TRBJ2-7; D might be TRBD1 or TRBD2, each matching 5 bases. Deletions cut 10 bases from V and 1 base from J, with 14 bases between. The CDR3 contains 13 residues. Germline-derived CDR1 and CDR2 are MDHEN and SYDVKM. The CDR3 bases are TGTGCCACTATTGCTGGGGGATCCTACGAGCAGTACTTC. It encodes CATIAGGSYEQYF.

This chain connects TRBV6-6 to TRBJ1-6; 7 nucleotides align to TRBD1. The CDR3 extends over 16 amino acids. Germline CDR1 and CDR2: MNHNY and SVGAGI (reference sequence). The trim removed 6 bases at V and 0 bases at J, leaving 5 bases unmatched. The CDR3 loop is CASSQDRSSYNSPLHF. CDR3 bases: TGTGCCAGCAGCCAGGACAGGAGCTCCTATAATTCACCCCTCCACTTT.

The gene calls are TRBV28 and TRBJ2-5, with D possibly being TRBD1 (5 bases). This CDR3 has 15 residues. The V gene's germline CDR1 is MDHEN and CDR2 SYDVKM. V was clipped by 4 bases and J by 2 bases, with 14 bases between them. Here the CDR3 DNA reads TGTGCCAGCAGTTCAGCAGGGTTGGGACAAGAGACCCAGTACTTC. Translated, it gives CASSSAGLGQETQYF.

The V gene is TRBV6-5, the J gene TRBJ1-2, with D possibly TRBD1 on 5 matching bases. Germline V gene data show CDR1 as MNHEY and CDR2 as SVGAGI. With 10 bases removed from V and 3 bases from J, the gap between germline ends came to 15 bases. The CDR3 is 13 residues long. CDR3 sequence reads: CATTVGRDYGYTF. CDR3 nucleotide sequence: TGTGCCACCACTGTGGGCAGGGACTATGGCTACACCTTC.

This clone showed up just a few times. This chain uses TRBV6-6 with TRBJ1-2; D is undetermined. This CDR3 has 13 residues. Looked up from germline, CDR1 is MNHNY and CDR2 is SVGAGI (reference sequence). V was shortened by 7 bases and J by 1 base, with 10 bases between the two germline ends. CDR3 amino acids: CASTPTVNYGYTF. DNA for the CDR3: TGTGCCAGCACCCCGACGGTTAACTATGGCTACACCTTC.

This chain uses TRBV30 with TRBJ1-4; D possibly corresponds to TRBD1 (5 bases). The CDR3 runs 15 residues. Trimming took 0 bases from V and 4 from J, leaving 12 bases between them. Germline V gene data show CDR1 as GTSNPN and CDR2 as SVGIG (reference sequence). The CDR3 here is CAWSVNAGGNEKLFF. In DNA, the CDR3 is TGTGCCTGGAGTGTAAACGCCGGGGGTAATGAAAAACTGTTTTTT.

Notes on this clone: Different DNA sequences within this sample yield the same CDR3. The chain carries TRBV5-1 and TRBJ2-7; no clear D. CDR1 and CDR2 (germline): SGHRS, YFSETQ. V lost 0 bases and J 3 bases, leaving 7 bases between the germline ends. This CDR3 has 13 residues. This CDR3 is CASSLVSNYEQYF. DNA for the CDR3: TGCGCCAGCAGCTTGGTGAGCAACTACGAGCAGTACTTC. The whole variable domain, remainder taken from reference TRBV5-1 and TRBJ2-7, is KAGVTQTPRYLIKTRGQQVTLSCSPISGHRSVSWYQQTPGQGLQFLFEYFSETQRNKGNFPGRFSGRQFSNSRSEMNVSTLELGDSALYLCASSLVSNYEQYFGPGTRLTVT.

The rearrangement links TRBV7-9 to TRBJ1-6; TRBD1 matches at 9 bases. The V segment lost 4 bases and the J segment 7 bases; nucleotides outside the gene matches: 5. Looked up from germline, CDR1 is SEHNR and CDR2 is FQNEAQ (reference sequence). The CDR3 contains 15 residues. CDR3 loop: CASSSSGTGNSPLHF. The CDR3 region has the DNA TGTGCCAGCAGCTCCTCCGGGACAGGGAATTCACCCCTCCACTTT.

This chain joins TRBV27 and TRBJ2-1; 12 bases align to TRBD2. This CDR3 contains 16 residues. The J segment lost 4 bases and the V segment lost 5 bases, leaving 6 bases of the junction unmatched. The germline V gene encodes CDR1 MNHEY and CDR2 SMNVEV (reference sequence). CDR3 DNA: TGTGCCAGCAGTCCCTGGACTAGCGGGAATTACAATGAGCAGTTCTTC. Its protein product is CASSPWTSGNYNEQFF.

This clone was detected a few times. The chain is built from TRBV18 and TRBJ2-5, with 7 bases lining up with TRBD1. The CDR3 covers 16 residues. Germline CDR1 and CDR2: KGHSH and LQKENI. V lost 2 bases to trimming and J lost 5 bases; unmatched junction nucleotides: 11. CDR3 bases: TGTGCCAGCTCACCAAATGCAGGGGGACGGGATGAGACCCAGTACTTC. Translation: CASSPNAGGRDETQYF.

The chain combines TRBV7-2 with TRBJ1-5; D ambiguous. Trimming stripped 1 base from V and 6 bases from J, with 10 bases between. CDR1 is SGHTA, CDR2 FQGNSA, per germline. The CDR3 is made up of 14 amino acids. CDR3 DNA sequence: TGTGCCAGCAGCTTAGAGGGTGGAGGTCAGCCCCAGCATTTT. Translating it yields CASSLEGGGQPQHF.

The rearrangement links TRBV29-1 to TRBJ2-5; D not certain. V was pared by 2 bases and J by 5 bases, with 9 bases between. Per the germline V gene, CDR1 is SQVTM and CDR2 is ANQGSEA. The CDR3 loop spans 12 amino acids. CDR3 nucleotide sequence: TGCAGCGTTGAACCCCGCAGGGAGACCCAGTACTTC. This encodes CSVEPRRETQYF. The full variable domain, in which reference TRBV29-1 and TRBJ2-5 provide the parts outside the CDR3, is SAVISQKPSRDICQRGTSLTIQCQVDSQVTMMFWYRQQPGQSLTLIATANQGSEATYESGFVIDKFPISRPNLTFSTLTVSNMSPEDSSIYLCSVEPRRETQYFGPGTRLLVL.

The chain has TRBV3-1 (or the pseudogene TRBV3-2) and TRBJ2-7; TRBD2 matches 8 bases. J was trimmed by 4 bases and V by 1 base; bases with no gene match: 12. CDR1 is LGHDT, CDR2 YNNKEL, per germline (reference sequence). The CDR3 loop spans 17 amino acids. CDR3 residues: CASSQGGPRSGSYEQYF. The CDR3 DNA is TGTGCCAGCAGCCAAGGGGGCCCGCGGAGCGGGAGTTACGAGCAGTACTTC.

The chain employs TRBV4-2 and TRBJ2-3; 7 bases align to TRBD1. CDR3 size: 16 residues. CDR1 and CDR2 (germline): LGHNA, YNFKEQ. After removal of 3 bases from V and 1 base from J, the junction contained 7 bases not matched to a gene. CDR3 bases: TGTGCCAGCAGCCAGCACCGGGACAGTGGCACAGATACGCAGTATTTT. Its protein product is CASSQHRDSGTDTQYF.

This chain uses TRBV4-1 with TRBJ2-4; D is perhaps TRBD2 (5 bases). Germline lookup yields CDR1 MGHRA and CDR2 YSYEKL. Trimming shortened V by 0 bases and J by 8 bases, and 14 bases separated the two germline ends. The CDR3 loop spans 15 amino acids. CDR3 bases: TGCGCCAGCAGCCAAGACCGGGGATATGGATACATTCAGTACTTC. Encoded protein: CASSQDRGYGYIQYF.

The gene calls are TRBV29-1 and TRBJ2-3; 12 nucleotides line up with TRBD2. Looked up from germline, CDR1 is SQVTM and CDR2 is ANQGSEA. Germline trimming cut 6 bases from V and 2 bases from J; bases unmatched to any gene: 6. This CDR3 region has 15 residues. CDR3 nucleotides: TGCAGCGTGGCTAGCGGGAGGGCCGCCACAGATACGCAGTATTTT. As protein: CSVASGRAATDTQYF.

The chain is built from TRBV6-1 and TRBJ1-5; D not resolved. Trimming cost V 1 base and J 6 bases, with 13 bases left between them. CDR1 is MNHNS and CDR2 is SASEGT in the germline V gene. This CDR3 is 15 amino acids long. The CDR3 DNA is TGTGCCAGCAGTGAAGGCCCCTCACTCGGTCAGCCCCAGCATTTT. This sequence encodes CASSEGPSLGQPQHF.

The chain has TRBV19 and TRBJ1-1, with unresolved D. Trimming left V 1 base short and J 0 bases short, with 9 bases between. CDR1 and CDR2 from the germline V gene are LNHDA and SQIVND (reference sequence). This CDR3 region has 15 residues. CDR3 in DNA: TGTGCCAGTAGTATAGGGACGTACATGAACACTGAAGCTTTCTTT. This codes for CASSIGTYMNTEAFF.

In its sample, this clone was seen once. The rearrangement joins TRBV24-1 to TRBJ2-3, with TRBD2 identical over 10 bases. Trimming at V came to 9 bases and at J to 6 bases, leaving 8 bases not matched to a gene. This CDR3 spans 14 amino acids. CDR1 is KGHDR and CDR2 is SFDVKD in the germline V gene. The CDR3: CATPSGRAPDTQYF. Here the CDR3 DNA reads TGTGCCACCCCCAGCGGGAGGGCCCCCGATACGCAGTATTTT.

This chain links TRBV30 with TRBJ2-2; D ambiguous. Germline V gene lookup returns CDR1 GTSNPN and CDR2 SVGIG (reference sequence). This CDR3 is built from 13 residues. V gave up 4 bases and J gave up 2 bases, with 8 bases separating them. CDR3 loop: CAWNRLNTGELFF. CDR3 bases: TGTGCCTGGAACAGACTTAACACCGGGGAGCTGTTTTTT.

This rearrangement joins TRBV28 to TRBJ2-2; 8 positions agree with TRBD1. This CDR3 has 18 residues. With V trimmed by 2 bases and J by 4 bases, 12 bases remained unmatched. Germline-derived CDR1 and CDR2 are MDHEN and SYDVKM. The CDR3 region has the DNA TGTGCCAGCAGTTTAGTCCTCCGGGACAGGTCTCGCACCGGGGAGCTGTTTTTT. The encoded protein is CASSLVLRDRSRTGELFF.

The CDR3 DNA follows: TGTGCCAGCAGTATGACTAGCTACGAGCAGTACTTC. Translating gives CASSMTSYEQYF. V usage is TRBV12-3 or TRBV12-4 and J usage is TRBJ2-7, with a possible D match to TRBD2 (6 bases). V lost 5 bases, J lost 3 bases, and 8 bases lay in between. CDR3 length equals 12 residues.

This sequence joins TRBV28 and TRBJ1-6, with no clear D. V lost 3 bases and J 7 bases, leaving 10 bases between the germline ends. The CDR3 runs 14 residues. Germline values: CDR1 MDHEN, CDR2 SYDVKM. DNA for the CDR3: TGTGCCAGCAGTTTCTTTTCTCCCAATTCACCCCTCCACTTT. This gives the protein CASSFFSPNSPLHF.

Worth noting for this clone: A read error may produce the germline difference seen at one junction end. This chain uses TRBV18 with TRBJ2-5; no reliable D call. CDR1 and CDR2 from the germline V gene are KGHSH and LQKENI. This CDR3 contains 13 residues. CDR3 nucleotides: TGTGCCAGCTCCCCACACTTCCAAGAGACCCAGTACTTC. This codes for CASSPHFQETQYF.

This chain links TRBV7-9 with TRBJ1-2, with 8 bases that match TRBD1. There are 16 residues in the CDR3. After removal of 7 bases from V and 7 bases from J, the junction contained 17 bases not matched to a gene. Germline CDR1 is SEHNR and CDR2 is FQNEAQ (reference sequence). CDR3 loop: CASTELRGRGRGGYTF. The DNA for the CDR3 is TGTGCCAGCACCGAACTAAGGGGCAGGGGGCGTGGTGGCTACACCTTC.

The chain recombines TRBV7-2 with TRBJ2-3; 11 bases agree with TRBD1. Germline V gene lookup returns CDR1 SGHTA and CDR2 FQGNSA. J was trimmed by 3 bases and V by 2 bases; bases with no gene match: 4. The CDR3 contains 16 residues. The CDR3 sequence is CASSLRGTGGTDTQYF. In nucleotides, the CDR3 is TGTGCCAGCAGCTTACGTGGGACAGGGGGGACAGATACGCAGTATTTT. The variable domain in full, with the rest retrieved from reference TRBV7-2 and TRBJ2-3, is GAGVSQSPSNKVTEKGKDVELRCDPISGHTALYWYRQSLGQGLEFLIYFQGNSAPDKSGLPSDRFSAERTGGSVSTLTIQRTQQEDSAVYLCASSLRGTGGTDTQYFGPGTRLTVL.